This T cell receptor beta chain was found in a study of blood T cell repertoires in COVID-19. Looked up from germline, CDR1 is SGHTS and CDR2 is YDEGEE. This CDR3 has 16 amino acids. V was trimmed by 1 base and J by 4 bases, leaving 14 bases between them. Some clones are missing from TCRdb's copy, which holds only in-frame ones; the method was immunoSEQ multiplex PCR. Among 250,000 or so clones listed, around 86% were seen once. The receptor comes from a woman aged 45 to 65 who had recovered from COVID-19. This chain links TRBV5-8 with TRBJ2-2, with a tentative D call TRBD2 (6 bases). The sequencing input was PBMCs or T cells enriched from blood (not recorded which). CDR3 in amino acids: CASSLTEGTFTGELFF. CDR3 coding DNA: TGTGCCAGCAGCTTGACTGAAGGGACTTTCACCGGGGAGCTGTTTTTT.